This T cell receptor beta chain stems from a study of memory CD4+ T cells and cytomegalovirus serostatus. Whole-study findings and limits: CMV serostatus prediction reached median AUC 0.95, or 0.91 with US-trained model.

V gave up 4 bases and J gave up 6 bases; unmatched junction bases: 6. Germline lookup yields CDR1 SGHDN and CDR2 FVKESK. The CDR3 covers 15 residues. Only in-frame clones appear in the TCRdb table, and some are missing; sequencing was by immunoSEQ multiplex PCR. Of about 96,000 clones listed, about 80% are singletons. As for this clone: The antigen is unknown.

The sort gate was single viable CD3+CD4+CD8-CD45RO+ cells for memory CD4+ T cells. The rearrangement joins TRBV14 to TRBJ2-1; 10 positions match TRBD2. This clonotype was sampled from an adult in good health and CMV-seropositive. Material for sequencing was memory CD4+ T cells from blood. The DNA of the CDR3 is TGTGCCAGCAGCCTCCCGGGACTAGCGCGCAATGAGCAGTTCTTC. Its protein is CASSLPGLARNEQFF.